Listed below are T cell receptor beta chains from one sample, sequenced in a study of regulatory T cells in long-lasting Graves disease. Using its own MiXCR run on the multiplex PCR reads, TCRdb lists one record per CDR3 protein. The sample carries about 470,000 distinct CDR3 sequences, 20% to 25% recorded once. Source: peripheral blood mononuclear cells (PBMCs), taken when the disease was refractory, from a patient treated with antithyroid drugs. These receptor sequences come from a female donor with Graves disease. Both conserved end residues are trimmed from each CDR3.

TRBJ2-2 TRBV6-1 ASSEARGQGTGELF
TRBJ1-2 TRBV10-3 AIRVGDHGYT
TRBJ2-7 TRBV20-1 SAMMLAESHSYEQY
TRBJ2-4 TRBV19 ASSIWGGENIQY
TRBJ1-4 TRBV7-9 ASSDGQGANEKLF
TRBJ1-6 TRBV5-1 ASSLTRYSPLH
TRBJ2-5 TRBV11-2 ASSLVGGGQETQY
TRBJ2-4 TRBV28 ASSQGPYRPQGAKNIQY
TRBJ1-2 TRBV11-2 ASSLVEGGHYGYT
TRBJ1-5 TRBV27 ASSLSAGGDYTPQH